This is a list of T cell receptor beta chains from one sample in a study of spatial heterogeneity in lung cancer. TCRdb reanalysed the 5' RACE reads using MiXCR and keeps one entry per CDR3 protein. The table has tens of thousands of distinct CDR3 sequences, approximately 12% seen once. The specimen comprised PBMCs, sampled at surgery. The receptor source for this set is a male donor with early-stage non-small cell lung cancer. CDR3s include the opening cysteine and the closing phenylalanine or tryptophan. Size is omitted from some rows. Given values are once, few, many or a class for expanded clones.

few	TRBV19	TRBJ1-1	CASTGRGTRGTTEAFF
few	TRBV20-1	TRBJ1-1	CSARMPGRVDEAFF
few	TRBV29-1	TRBJ2-2	CSVETSGETGELFF
few	TRBV6-2/TRBV6-3	TRBJ2-2	CASSYGGGSTGELFF
few	TRBV12-3/TRBV12-4	TRBJ2-1	CASSLLAGGHNEQFF
many	TRBV5-4	TRBJ2-7	CASSTRRTGAYEQYF
many	TRBV2	TRBJ1-5	CASSEGKGPYQPQHF
.	TRBV24-1	TRBJ1-2	CATSDSGYGYTF
.	TRBV9	TRBJ2-3	CASSVRGTTDTQYF
.	TRBV7-2	TRBJ2-7	CASSPLPGSSYEQYF
few	TRBV20-1	TRBJ1-2	CSAPAADRDQGYGYTF
many	TRBV7-9	TRBJ2-5	CASGRGGSGETQYF
.	TRBV7-2	TRBJ2-6	CASNLGPGANVLTF
.	TRBV7-3	TRBJ2-6	CASSLIPRQASGANVLTF
many	TRBV12-3/TRBV12-4	TRBJ1-4	CASSPHGGSEKLFF
few	TRBV7-9	TRBJ1-1	CASSPQGRPGTEAFF
.	TRBV5-1	TRBJ2-7	CASSLEGGSDEQYF
.	TRBV6-2/TRBV6-3	TRBJ1-2	CASSDSFYGYTF
few	TRBV6-5	TRBJ1-5	CASRAYHHRNRARKIYSNQPQHF
few	TRBV12-3/TRBV12-4	TRBJ1-2	CASSLSRQGGYGYTF
many	TRBV20-1	TRBJ2-7	CSPNGYPLHEQYF
once	TRBV7-8	TRBJ2-4	CASSSAVLAKNIQYF